These 20 T cell receptor beta chains came from one sample sequenced in a study of blood T cell repertoires in COVID-19. Measured with immunoSEQ multiplex PCR; TCRdb has only the in-frame clones, and not every one. The repertoire holds about 180,000 clones, with about 88% as singletons. The sample consisted of peripheral blood. Every receptor here comes from a woman aged 30 to 39 with active or convalescent COVID-19.

This clone was seen only a few times. V and J are TRBV12-3 or TRBV12-4 and TRBJ1-6, with D maybe TRBD1 (6 bases). V was clipped by 6 bases and J by 11 bases, with 14 bases between them. CDR3 length: 13 residues. CDR3 bases: TGTGCCAGCAGCTGGGACAATCGTACACCCCTCCACTTT. Protein sequence: CASSWDNRTPLHF.

The chain recombines TRBV7-2 with TRBJ1-3; D is perhaps TRBD1 (5 bases). Germline loops: CDR1 SGHTA, CDR2 FQGNSA. The CDR3 loop spans 16 amino acids. The germline V and J ends were trimmed by 1 base and 4 bases, with 14 bases remaining between them. The CDR3 DNA reads as TGTGCCAGCAGCTTAGAAGGGGCTCGGGCGGGAAACACCATATATTTT. This encodes CASSLEGARAGNTIYF.

The genes are TRBV7-9 and TRBJ2-1; 12 bases line up with TRBD2. Germline V CDR1 and CDR2: SEHNR, FQNEAQ (reference sequence). Unmatched junction bases numbered 15, after V lost 5 bases and J lost 7 bases. CDR3 length: 18 amino acids. The DNA for the CDR3 is TGTGCCAGCAGCCCTCCGCGTCCGGCTAGCGGGGGGGGTAATGAGCAGTTCTTC. It specifies CASSPPRPASGGGNEQFF. The variable domain in full, with the rest retrieved from reference TRBV7-9 and TRBJ2-1, is DTGVSQNPRHKITKRGQNVTFRCDPISEHNRLYWYRQTLGQGPEFLTYFQNEAQLEKSRLLSDRFSAERPKGSFSTLEIQRTEQGDSAMYLCASSPPRPASGGGNEQFFGPGTRLTVL.

This clone was counted a single time. This chain joins TRBV27 and TRBJ1-2; D ambiguous. The CDR3 loop spans 13 amino acids. Between the trimmed V and J ends, which lost 1 base and 6 bases, there was a span of 9 bases. Per the germline V gene, CDR1 is MNHEY and CDR2 is SMNVEV (reference sequence). The CDR3 sequence is CASSLYPGDGYTF. CDR3 in DNA: TGTGCCAGCAGTTTATACCCCGGGGATGGCTACACCTTC.

Only one count was recorded for this clone. The CDR3 protein is CASSVGTGRQETQYF. For the CDR3, the DNA is TGCGCCAGCAGTGTGGGGACAGGGAGACAAGAGACCCAGTACTTC. The chain couples TRBV10-1 to TRBJ2-5; 9 bases fit TRBD1. This CDR3 is built from 15 residues. Germline CDR1 is WNHNN and CDR2 is SYGVQD (reference sequence). Trimming at V came to 4 bases and at J to 2 bases, leaving 5 bases not matched to a gene.

The table lists this clone with many counts. The chain links TRBV4-1 to TRBJ1-2; D gene ambiguous. V gave up 0 bases and J gave up 0 bases, with 8 bases separating them. Germline values: CDR1 MGHRA, CDR2 YSYEKL. There are 15 residues in the CDR3. The CDR3 DNA reads TGCGCCAGCAGCCAAGATGACACCTCTAACTATGGCTACACCTTC. It is translated as CASSQDDTSNYGYTF.

This chain uses TRBV7-9 with TRBJ1-3; D uncertain. The CDR3 length is 12 residues. The germline gives CDR1 SEHNR, CDR2 FQNEAQ (reference sequence). V lost 7 bases to trimming and J lost 3 bases, with 7 bases between them. The CDR3 nucleotides read TGTGCCAGCACCGTCGGTGGAAACACCATATATTTT. Protein sequence: CASTVGGNTIYF. The full variable domain, rest sourced from reference TRBV7-9 and TRBJ1-3, is DTGVSQNPRHKITKRGQNVTFRCDPISEHNRLYWYRQTLGQGPEFLTYFQNEAQLEKSRLLSDRFSAERPKGSFSTLEIQRTEQGDSAMYLCASTVGGNTIYFGEGSWLTVV.

This clone was seen once. The genes are TRBV20-1 and TRBJ2-5, with D unclear. The CDR3 contains 10 residues. V lost 7 bases and J lost 2, with 5 bases in between. The germline V gene has CDR1 DFQATT and CDR2 SNEGSKA (reference sequence). The CDR3 is CSVQQETQYF. The CDR3 coding sequence is TGCAGTGTACAGCAAGAGACCCAGTACTTC.

The gene calls are TRBV21-1 and TRBJ1-2. TRBV21-1 is tagged as a pseudogene. CDR3 length equals 11 residues. DNA of the CDR3: TGTGCCACCTTAGCCCGCTATGGCTACACCTTC. Protein product: CATLARYGYTF.

This clone was observed many times. The rearrangement joins TRBV4-2 to TRBJ1-5; 7 bases are shared with TRBD1. With 1 base clipped from V and 8 bases from J, the junction kept 2 bases outside the gene matches. Germline CDR1 is LGHNA and CDR2 is YNFKEQ. This CDR3 region has 13 residues. This CDR3 reads CASSQGQGEPQHF. DNA of the CDR3: TGTGCCAGCAGCCAAGGTCAGGGGGAGCCCCAGCATTTT.

In this sample, this clone turned up once. The chain couples TRBV6-5 to TRBJ1-2, with a tentative D call TRBD1 (6 bases). V was shortened by 2 bases and J by 8 bases, with 15 bases between the two germline ends. CDR1 is MNHEY and CDR2 is SVGAGI in the germline V gene. This CDR3 comprises 14 residues. The CDR3 sequence is CASSYDGTSQGYTF. Written as DNA, the CDR3 is TGTGCCAGCAGTTACGATGGGACATCTCAAGGCTACACCTTC.

The chain is built from TRBV5-1 and TRBJ2-5; D is unclear. V was shortened by 2 bases and J by 0 bases, with 8 bases between the two germline ends. This CDR3 spans 14 amino acids. Germline V gene data show CDR1 as SGHRS and CDR2 as YFSETQ. The CDR3 loop is CASSLTDYQETQYF. Written as DNA, the CDR3 is TGCGCCAGCAGCTTAACTGACTACCAAGAGACCCAGTACTTC.

The chain combines TRBV13 with TRBJ2-1; 7 positions agree with TRBD1. The CDR3 extends over 14 amino acids. The V gene end was trimmed by 5 bases and the J gene end by 10 bases; junction bases not matched to a gene: 11. Germline V lookup: CDR1 PRHDT, CDR2 FYEKMQ (reference sequence). The CDR3 is CASSRDSSYGEQFF. The CDR3 DNA reads as TGTGCCAGCAGCCGGGACAGCTCTTATGGGGAGCAGTTCTTC.

The V call is TRBV6-5, the J call TRBJ2-3; TRBD1 is a possible D gene (6 bases). The germline V gene encodes CDR1 MNHEY and CDR2 SVGAGI. CDR3 length equals 13 residues. V shed 4 bases and J shed 2 bases, with 7 bases lying between them. The DNA for the CDR3 is TGTGCCAGCAGTTGGACAGACACAGATACGCAGTATTTT. Translating gives CASSWTDTDTQYF.

Points on this clone: The sample has other DNA sequences that encode this CDR3 too. Here the CDR3 DNA reads TGTGCCAGCAGCTTGGGACAGGATGAAAAACTGTTTTTT. As protein: CASSLGQDEKLFF. This chain joins TRBV28 and TRBJ1-4; 8 bases line up with TRBD1. The CDR3 loop spans 13 amino acids. V trimming: 6 bases; J trimming: 6 bases; junction bases outside the gene matches: 3. CDR1 and CDR2 (germline): MDHEN, SYDVKM.

CDR3 residues: CASSEFRTSGGNYNEQFF. The DNA of the CDR3 is TGTGCCAGCAGTGAGTTTCGGACTAGCGGGGGGAACTACAATGAGCAGTTCTTC. The chain recombines TRBV6-1 with TRBJ2-1; the match to TRBD2 covers 14 bases. J was trimmed by 3 bases and V by 3 bases; bases with no gene match: 7. Germline assignment: CDR1 MNHNS and CDR2 SASEGT. The CDR3 has 18 residues.

This clone was observed a few times. The chain uses TRBV15 and TRBJ1-2, with 8 bases fitting TRBD1. Trimming at V came to 6 bases and at J to 8 bases, leaving 11 bases not matched to a gene. Germline CDR1 is LNHNV and CDR2 is YYDKDF (reference sequence). This CDR3 is built from 14 residues. The CDR3 region is CATSTTQGAGGYTF. Here the CDR3 DNA reads TGTGCCACCAGTACTACCCAGGGGGCAGGGGGCTACACCTTC.

The rearrangement links TRBV6-5 to TRBJ1-1; TRBD1 is a possible D gene (6 bases). The CDR3 extends over 13 amino acids. Trimming stripped 2 bases from V and 8 bases from J, with 12 bases between. Per germline, CDR1 MNHEY and CDR2 SVGAGI. CDR3 in DNA: TGTGCCAGCAGTTACGGGGGCAGGACGGAAGCTTTCTTT. Protein: CASSYGGRTEAFF.

The chain links TRBV3-1 (or the pseudogene TRBV3-2) to TRBJ1-1; no reliable D call. The CDR3 extends over 12 amino acids. V was trimmed by 0 bases and J by 11 bases, leaving 10 bases between them. In germline, CDR1 is LGHDT, CDR2 YNNKEL (reference sequence). The DNA of the CDR3 is TGTGCCAGCAGCCAAGAACCCTGGAGGGCTTTCTTT. This sequence encodes CASSQEPWRAFF.

V gene TRBV24-1 combines with J gene TRBJ2-1, with a tentative D call TRBD2 (6 bases). The CDR3 is 15 amino acids. Trimming cost V 2 bases and J 9 bases, with 16 bases left between them. Germline loops: CDR1 KGHDR, CDR2 SFDVKD. CDR3 bases: TGTGCCACCAGTGATTCGGCAGGGAGGTTTGGTGAGCAGTTCTTC. It encodes CATSDSAGRFGEQFF.